This T cell receptor beta chain was recovered during a study of OX40 agonist ivuxolimab in advanced cancers. Whole-study findings and limits: Average numbers of expanded clones were greater in CD8+ T cells than in CD4+.

Profiled with immunoSEQ multiplex PCR; TCRdb holds only in-frame clones, not every one. The repertoire holds tens of thousands of clones, 70% to 90% seen once, with roughly 1.1% in the top ten. This CDR3 is 12 amino acids long. Germline CDR1 SGHNT, CDR2 YENEEA. About this clone: Antigen: not known.

The sequenced sample was CD4+ or CD8+ T cells sorted from blood, obtained in a trial of the OX40 agonist ivuxolimab. This TCR derives from an adult with an advanced solid tumor such as melanoma, head and neck, liver or kidney cancer. V usage is TRBV11-3 and J usage is TRBJ2-5; 8 bases are a match to TRBD1. The J call may be incorrect, as the DNA end agrees better with TRBJ2-7. CDR3 protein: CASSKTGDEQYF. CDR3 in DNA: TGTGCCAGCAGCAAGACAGGGGACGAGCAGTACTTC.